These 2 T cell receptor beta chains came from one sample sequenced in a study of blood T cell repertoires in COVID-19. Clones were sequenced by immunoSEQ multiplex PCR, and TCRdb holds only the in-frame ones, with some missing. The sample contains about 44,000 clones, 70% to 90% of which appear only once. Sequenced material: peripheral blood. These receptors were obtained from a man aged 70 or older with active COVID-19.

The chain employs TRBV28 and TRBJ1-1; possibly TRBD1 for D (5 bases). Trimming pared 6 bases from V and 2 bases from J, leaving 13 bases between. The CDR3 extends over 14 amino acids. From germline, CDR1 is MDHEN and CDR2 SYDVKM. CDR3 sequence: CASSPTGDNTEAFF. In DNA form, the CDR3 reads TGTGCCAGCAGCCCTACAGGAGATAACACTGAAGCTTTCTTT.

V and J are TRBV7-2 and TRBJ2-1; 9 bases fit TRBD2. V was clipped by 0 bases and J by 4 bases; unmatched bases: 1. Germline V gene data show CDR1 as SGHTA and CDR2 as FQGNSA. This CDR3 region has 15 residues. CDR3 nucleotide sequence: TGTGCCAGCAGCTTAGCGAGCGGGGGGTACAATGAGCAGTTCTTC. It yields the protein CASSLASGGYNEQFF.